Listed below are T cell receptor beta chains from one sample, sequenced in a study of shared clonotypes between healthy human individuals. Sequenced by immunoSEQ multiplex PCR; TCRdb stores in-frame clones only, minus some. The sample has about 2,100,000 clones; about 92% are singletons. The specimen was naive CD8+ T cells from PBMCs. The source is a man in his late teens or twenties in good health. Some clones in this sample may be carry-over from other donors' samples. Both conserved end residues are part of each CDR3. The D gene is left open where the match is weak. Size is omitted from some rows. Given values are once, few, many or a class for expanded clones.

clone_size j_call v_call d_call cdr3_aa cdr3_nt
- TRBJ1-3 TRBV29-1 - CSVEAWDFSGNTIYF TGCAGCGTTGAAGCATGGGATTTCTCTGGAAACACCATATATTTT
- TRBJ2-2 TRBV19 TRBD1 CASSRDRDYGGELFF TGTGCCAGTAGTAGGGACAGGGATTATGGCGGGGAGCTGTTTTTT
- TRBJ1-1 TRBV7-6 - CASSLTGPPPEAFF TGTGCCAGCAGCTTAACGGGCCCTCCGCCTGAAGCTTTCTTT
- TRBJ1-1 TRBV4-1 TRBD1 CASSQGYRDRALVAFF TGCGCCAGCAGCCAAGGCTATAGAGACAGGGCACTCGTAGCTTTCTTT
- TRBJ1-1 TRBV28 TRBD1 CASSLTGTGFSAFF TGTGCCAGCAGTTTAACCGGGACAGGGTTTTCAGCTTTCTTT
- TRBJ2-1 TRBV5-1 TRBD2 CASSPPLAGIYNEQFF TGCGCCAGCAGCCCACCTCTAGCGGGAATCTACAATGAGCAGTTCTTC
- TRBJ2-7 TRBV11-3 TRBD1 CASSARRGSSYEQYF TGTGCCAGCAGCGCCCGCAGGGGGAGCTCCTACGAGCAGTACTTC
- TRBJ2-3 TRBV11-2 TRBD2 CASSLVLAGGTDTQYF TGTGCCAGCAGCTTAGTTTTGGCGGGGGGCACAGATACGCAGTATTTT
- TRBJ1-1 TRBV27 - CASSLSPGLLTEAFF TGTGCCAGCAGTTTATCGCCCGGGCTGCTCACTGAAGCTTTCTTT
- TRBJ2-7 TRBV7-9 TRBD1 CASSLAGGFMYEQYF TGTGCCAGCAGCTTAGCAGGGGGCTTTATGTACGAGCAGTACTTC
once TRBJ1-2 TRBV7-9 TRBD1 CASSMDREGGYTF TGTGCCAGCAGCATGGACAGGGAGGGAGGCTACACCTTC
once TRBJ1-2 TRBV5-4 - CASSLAWGGYGYTF TGTGCCAGCAGCTTGGCCTGGGGGGGCTATGGCTACACCTTC
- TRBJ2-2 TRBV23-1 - CASSQSGHRVAGELFF TGCGCCAGCAGTCAGTCGGGACATCGGGTGGCCGGGGAGCTGTTTTTT
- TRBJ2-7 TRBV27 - CASSTRPNQGTYEQYF TGTGCCAGCAGTACCAGACCGAACCAGGGAACCTACGAGCAGTACTTC
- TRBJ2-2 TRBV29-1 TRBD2 CSVARELPGELFF TGCAGCGTTGCGCGGGAGCTCCCCGGGGAGCTGTTTTTT
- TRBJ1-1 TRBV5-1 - CASSADRSGNTEAFF TGCGCCAGCAGCGCGGACAGAAGCGGGAACACTGAAGCTTTCTTT
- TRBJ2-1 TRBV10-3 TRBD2 CAISESMLAGVSSPNEQFF TGTGCCATCAGTGAGTCGATGCTAGCGGGAGTCTCATCACCCAATGAGCAGTTCTTC
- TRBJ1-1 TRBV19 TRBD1 CASTETGMATEAFF TGTGCCAGTACCGAGACAGGGATGGCCACTGAAGCTTTCTTT
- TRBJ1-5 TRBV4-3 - CASSQEWGNQPQHF TGCGCCAGCAGCCAGGAGTGGGGCAATCAGCCCCAGCATTTT
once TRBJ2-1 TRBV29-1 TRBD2 CSVEGLAGARSYNEQFF TGCAGCGTGGAAGGACTAGCGGGCGCCCGCTCCTACAATGAGCAGTTCTTC
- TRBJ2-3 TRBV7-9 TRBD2 CASSKLAGSSTDTQYF TGTGCCAGCAGCAAGCTAGCGGGAAGTAGCACAGATACGCAGTATTTT
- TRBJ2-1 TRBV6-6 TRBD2 CASSGGRAEYNEQFF TGTGCCAGCAGTGGTGGGAGGGCGGAATACAATGAGCAGTTCTTC
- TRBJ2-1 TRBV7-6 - CASSQRAGQGNEQFF TGTGCCAGCAGCCAAAGGGCGGGGCAAGGGAATGAGCAGTTCTTC
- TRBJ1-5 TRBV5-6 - CASSLAPLNQPQHF TGTGCCAGCAGCTTGGCTCCACTCAATCAGCCCCAGCATTTT
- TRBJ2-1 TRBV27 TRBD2 CASSLSGRPNEQFF TGTGCCAGCAGTTTAAGCGGGAGACCCAATGAGCAGTTCTTC
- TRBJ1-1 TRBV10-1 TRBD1 CASSGDRAPNTEAFF TGCGCCAGCAGTGGTGACAGGGCCCCGAACACTGAAGCTTTCTTT
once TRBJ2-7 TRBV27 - CASSLFHPSYEQYF TGTGCCAGCAGTTTATTTCATCCGTCCTACGAGCAGTACTTC
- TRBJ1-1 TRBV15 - CATSRDRRVNTEAFF TGTGCCACCAGCAGAGATCGCAGAGTGAACACTGAAGCTTTCTTT
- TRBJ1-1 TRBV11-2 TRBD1 CASSLILTGEGTEAFF TGTGCCAGCAGCTTAATATTGACAGGGGAGGGCACTGAAGCTTTCTTT
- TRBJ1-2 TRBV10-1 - CASSGFGGTNAREGYTF TGCGCCAGCAGTGGGTTTGGCGGGACAAACGCGAGAGAAGGCTACACCTTC
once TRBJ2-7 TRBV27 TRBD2 CASSNLQSGLAGPYEQYF TGTGCCAGCAGCAACCTTCAATCGGGACTAGCGGGACCCTACGAGCAGTACTTC
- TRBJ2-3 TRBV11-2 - CASKGSGTSPGNTQYF TGTGCCAGCAAGGGGTCGGGGACTTCCCCCGGGAATACGCAGTATTTT
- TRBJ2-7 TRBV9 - CASSVRIGDFYEQYF TGTGCCAGCAGCGTTCGAATTGGGGACTTCTACGAGCAGTACTTC
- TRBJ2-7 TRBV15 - CATSRRGGARYEQYF TGTGCCACCAGCAGGAGGGGTGGGGCGAGATACGAGCAGTACTTC
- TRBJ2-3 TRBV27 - CASSGGAENTDTQYF TGTGCCAGCAGTGGCGGTGCGGAAAACACAGATACGCAGTATTTT
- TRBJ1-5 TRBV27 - CASGVQSHSNQPQHF TGTGCCAGCGGGGTACAGAGCCATAGCAATCAGCCCCAGCATTTT
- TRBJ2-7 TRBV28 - CASSFPPFGGLQSYEQYF TGTGCCAGCAGTTTCCCTCCTTTTGGCGGGCTACAATCCTACGAGCAGTACTTC
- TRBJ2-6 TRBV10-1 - CELLGRSGANVLTF TGCGAGCTTCTGGGGCGCTCTGGGGCCAACGTCCTGACTTTC
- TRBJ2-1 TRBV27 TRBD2 CASSFASGGYNEQFF TGTGCCAGCAGTTTTGCTAGCGGGGGTTACAATGAGCAGTTCTTC
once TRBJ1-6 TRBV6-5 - CASSPRQDYNSPLHF TGTGCCAGCAGTCCAAGACAGGACTATAATTCACCCCTCCACTTT
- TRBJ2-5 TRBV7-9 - CASSSLAARETQYF TGTGCCAGCAGCTCGCTGGCAGCCCGGGAGACCCAGTACTTC
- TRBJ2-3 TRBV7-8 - CASSPSARSSDTQYF TGTGCCAGCAGCCCTAGCGCGAGGAGCTCAGATACGCAGTATTTT
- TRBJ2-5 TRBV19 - CASSIAPTETQYF TGTGCCAGTAGTATAGCCCCCACAGAGACCCAGTACTTC
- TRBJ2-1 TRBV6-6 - CASSYSNGGNEQFF TGTGCCAGCAGTTACTCGAATGGGGGGAATGAGCAGTTCTTC
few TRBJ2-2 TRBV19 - CASRAGGSGELFF TGTGCCAGTAGGGCAGGGGGGTCCGGGGAGCTGTTTTTT
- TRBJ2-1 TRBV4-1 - CASSHAGQYNEQFF TGCGCCAGCAGCCACGCAGGACAGTACAATGAGCAGTTCTTC
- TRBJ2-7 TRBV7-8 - CASSQAGGIYEQYF TGTGCCAGCAGCCAAGCTGGGGGCATCTACGAGCAGTACTTC
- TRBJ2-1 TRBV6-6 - CASTSGSYNEQFF TGTGCCAGCACCTCGGGCTCCTACAATGAGCAGTTCTTC
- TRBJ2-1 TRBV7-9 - CASSSRVDEQFF TGTGCCAGCAGCTCTAGGGTCGATGAGCAGTTCTTC
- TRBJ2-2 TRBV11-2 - CASSLGPGELFF TGTGCCAGCAGCTTGGGACCCGGGGAGCTGTTTTTT
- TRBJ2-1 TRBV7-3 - CASSLIRGKGNEQFF TGTGCCAGCAGCTTAATTCGCGGGAAAGGAAATGAGCAGTTCTTC
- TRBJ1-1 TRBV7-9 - CASSQAMNTEAFF TGTGCCAGCAGCCAGGCAATGAACACTGAAGCTTTCTTT
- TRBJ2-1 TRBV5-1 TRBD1 CASSSGQGGSYNEQFF TGCGCCAGCAGCTCGGGACAGGGGGGCTCCTACAATGAGCAGTTCTTC
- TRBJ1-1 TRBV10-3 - CAIREGLAEAFF TGTGCCATCAGGGAGGGTTTGGCTGAAGCTTTCTTT
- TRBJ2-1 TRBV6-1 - CASSEFGTDLANEQFF TGTGCCAGCAGTGAATTTGGGACTGACCTTGCGAATGAGCAGTTCTTC
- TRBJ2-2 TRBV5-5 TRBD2 CASSLQLAGLAGELFF TGTGCCAGCAGCTTGCAACTAGCGGGTCTTGCCGGGGAGCTGTTTTTT
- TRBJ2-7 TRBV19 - CASSPQAYYEQYF TGTGCCAGTAGTCCGCAGGCCTACTACGAGCAGTACTTC
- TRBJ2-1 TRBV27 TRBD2 CASSLPYRGGGIPNEQFF TGTGCCAGCAGTTTGCCCTATAGGGGCGGGGGGATCCCCAATGAGCAGTTCTTC
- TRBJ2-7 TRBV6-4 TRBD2 CASSALAGHYEQYF TGTGCCAGCAGTGCCCTAGCGGGCCACTACGAGCAGTACTTC
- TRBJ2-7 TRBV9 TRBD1 CASSAGTAYEQYF TGTGCCAGCAGTGCCGGGACAGCCTACGAGCAGTACTTC